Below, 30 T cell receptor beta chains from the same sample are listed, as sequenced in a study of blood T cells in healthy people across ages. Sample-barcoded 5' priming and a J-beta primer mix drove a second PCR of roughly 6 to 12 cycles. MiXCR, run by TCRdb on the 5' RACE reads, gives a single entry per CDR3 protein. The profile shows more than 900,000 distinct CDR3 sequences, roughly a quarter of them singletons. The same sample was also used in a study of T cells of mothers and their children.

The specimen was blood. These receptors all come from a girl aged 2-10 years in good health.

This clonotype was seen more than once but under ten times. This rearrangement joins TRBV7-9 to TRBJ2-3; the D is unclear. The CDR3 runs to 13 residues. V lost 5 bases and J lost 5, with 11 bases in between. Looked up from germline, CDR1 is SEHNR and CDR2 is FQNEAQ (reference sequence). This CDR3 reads CASSLPPEDTQYF. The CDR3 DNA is TGTGCCAGCAGCCTCCCGCCGGAAGATACGCAGTATTTT. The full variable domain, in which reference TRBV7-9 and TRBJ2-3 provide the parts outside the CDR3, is DTGVSQNPRHKITKRGQNVTFRCDPISEHNRLYWYRQTLGQGPEFLTYFQNEAQLEKSRLLSDRFSAERPKGSFSTLEIQRTEQGDSAMYLCASSLPPEDTQYFGPGTRLTVL.

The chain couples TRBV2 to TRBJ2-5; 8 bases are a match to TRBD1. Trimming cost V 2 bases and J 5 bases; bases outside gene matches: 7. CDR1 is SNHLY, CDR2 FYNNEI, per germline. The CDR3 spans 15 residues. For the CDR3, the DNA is TGTGCCAGCAGTGAACAGGGGGCGCCTGGGGAGACCCAGTACTTC. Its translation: CASSEQGAPGETQYF.

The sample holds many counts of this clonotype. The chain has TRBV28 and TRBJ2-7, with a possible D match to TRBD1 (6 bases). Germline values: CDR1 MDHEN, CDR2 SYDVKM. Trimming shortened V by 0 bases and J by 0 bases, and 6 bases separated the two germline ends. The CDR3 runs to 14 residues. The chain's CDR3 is CASSLWDSSYEQYF. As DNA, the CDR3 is TGTGCCAGCAGTTTATGGGACAGCTCCTACGAGCAGTACTTC. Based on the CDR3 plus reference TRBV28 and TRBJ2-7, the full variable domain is DVKVTQSSRYLVKRTGEKVFLECVQDMDHENMFWYRQDPGLGLRLIYFSYDVKMKEKGDIPEGYSVSREKKERFSLILESASTNQTSMYLCASSLWDSSYEQYFGPGTRLTVT.

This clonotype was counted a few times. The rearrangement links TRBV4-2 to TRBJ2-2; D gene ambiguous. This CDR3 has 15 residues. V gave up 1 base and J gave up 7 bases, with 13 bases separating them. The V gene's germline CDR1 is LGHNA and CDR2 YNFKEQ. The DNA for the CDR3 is TGTGCCAGCAGCCAAGCGGTATCCTCTGGCGGGGAGCTGTTTTTT. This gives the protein CASSQAVSSGGELFF.

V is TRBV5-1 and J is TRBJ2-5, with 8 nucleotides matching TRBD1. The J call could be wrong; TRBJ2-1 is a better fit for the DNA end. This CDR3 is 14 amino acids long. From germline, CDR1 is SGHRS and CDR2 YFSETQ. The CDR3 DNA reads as TGCGCCAGCATCGACGACAGGGGAGGCACTGAGCAGTTCTTC. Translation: CASIDDRGGTEQFF.

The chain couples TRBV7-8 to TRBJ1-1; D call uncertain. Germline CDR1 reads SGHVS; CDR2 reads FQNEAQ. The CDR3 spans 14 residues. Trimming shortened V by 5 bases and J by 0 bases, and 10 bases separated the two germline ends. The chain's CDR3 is CASSPPDMNTEAFF. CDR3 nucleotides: TGTGCCAGCAGCCCCCCTGACATGAACACTGAAGCTTTCTTT.

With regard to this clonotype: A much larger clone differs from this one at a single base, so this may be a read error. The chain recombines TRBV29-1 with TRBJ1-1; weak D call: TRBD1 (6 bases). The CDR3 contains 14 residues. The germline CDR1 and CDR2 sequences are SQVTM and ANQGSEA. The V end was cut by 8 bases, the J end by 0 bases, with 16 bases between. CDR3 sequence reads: CSTGREGVNTEAFF. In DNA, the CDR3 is TGCAGCACCGGGCGAGAGGGGGTGAACACTGAAGCTTTCTTT.

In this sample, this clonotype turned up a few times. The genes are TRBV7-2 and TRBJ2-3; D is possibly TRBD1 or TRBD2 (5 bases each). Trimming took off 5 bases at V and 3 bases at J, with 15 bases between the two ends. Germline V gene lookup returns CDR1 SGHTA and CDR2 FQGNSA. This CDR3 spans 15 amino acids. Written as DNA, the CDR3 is TGTGCCAGCAGCCCGACTTCGGGGCAGACAGATACGCAGTATTTT. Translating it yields CASSPTSGQTDTQYF.

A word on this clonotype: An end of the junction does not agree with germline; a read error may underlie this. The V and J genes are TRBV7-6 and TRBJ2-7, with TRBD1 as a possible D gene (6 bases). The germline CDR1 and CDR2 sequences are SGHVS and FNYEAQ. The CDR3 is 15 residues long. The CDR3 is CASSPRSRGAYERYF. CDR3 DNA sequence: TGTGCCAGCAGCCCCCGTAGCAGGGGAGCCTACGAGCGGTACTTC.

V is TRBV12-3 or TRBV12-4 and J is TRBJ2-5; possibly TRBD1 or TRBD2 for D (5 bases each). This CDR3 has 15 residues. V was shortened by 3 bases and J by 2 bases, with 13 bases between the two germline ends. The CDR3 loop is CASSFLGGTQETQYF. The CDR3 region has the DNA TGTGCCAGCAGTTTTCTTGGGGGAACTCAAGAGACCCAGTACTTC.

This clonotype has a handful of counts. This CDR3 is CSAHRGETQYF. Written as DNA, the CDR3 is TGCAGTGCTCACCGGGGTGAGACCCAGTACTTC. V is TRBV20-1 and J is TRBJ2-5; maybe TRBD2 (5 bases). CDR1 DFQATT and CDR2 SNEGSKA come from the germline V gene (reference sequence). The length of the CDR3 is 11 residues. V dropped 5 bases and J dropped 5 bases, with 9 bases sitting between them.

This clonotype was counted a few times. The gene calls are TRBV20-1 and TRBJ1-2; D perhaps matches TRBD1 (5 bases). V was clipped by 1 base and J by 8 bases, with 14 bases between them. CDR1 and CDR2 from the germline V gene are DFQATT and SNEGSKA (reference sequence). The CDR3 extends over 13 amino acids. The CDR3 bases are TGCAGTGCTAGAGCGCAGGGATCACAGGGCTACACCTTC. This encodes CSARAQGSQGYTF.

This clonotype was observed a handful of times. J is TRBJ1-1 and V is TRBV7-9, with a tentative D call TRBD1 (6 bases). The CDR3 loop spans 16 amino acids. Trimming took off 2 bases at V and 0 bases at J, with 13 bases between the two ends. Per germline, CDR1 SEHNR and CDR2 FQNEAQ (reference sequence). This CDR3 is CASSLSGRGMNTEAFF. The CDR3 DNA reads TGTGCCAGCAGCTTAAGCGGGAGGGGGATGAACACTGAAGCTTTCTTT.

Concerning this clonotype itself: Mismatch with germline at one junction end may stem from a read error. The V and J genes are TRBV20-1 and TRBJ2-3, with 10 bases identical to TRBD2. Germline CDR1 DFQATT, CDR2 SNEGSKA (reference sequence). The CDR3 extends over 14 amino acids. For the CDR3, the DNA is TGCAGTGCTAGACTAGCGGGAGTTGGAGATGCGCAGTATTTT. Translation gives CSARLAGVGDAQYF.

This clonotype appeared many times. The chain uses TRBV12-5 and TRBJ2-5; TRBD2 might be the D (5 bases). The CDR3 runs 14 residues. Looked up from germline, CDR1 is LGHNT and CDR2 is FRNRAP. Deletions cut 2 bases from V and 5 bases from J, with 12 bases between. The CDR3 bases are TGTGCTAGTGGTTTGTCTAGCCTGGCGGAGACCCAGTACTTC. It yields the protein CASGLSSLAETQYF.

CDR3: CSVEDRGQGGETQYF. Written as DNA, the CDR3 is TGCAGCGTTGAAGATAGAGGACAGGGAGGAGAGACCCAGTACTTC. The gene calls are TRBV29-1 and TRBJ2-5, with 8 bases aligning to TRBD1. The V gene's germline CDR1 is SQVTM and CDR2 ANQGSEA. This CDR3 is 15 amino acids long. V shed 0 bases and J 4 bases; nucleotides not matched to a gene: 7.

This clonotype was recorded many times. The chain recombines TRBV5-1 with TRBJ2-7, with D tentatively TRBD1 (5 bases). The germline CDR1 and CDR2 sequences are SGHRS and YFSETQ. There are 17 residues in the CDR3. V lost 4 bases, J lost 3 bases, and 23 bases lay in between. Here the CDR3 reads CASSLEPGSLSFYEQYF. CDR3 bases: TGCGCCAGCAGCCTAGAACCAGGGTCTTTGTCCTTCTACGAGCAGTACTTC. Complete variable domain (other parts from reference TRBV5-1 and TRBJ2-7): KAGVTQTPRYLIKTRGQQVTLSCSPISGHRSVSWYQQTPGQGLQFLFEYFSETQRNKGNFPGRFSGRQFSNSRSEMNVSTLELGDSALYLCASSLEPGSLSFYEQYFGPGTRLTVT.

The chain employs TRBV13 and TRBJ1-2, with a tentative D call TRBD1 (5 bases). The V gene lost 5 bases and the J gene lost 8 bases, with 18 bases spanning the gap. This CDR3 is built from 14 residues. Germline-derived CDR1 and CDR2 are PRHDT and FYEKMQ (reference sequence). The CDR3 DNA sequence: TGTGCCAGCAGCACCAGGATGGGACCCGGGGGCTACACCTTC. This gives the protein CASSTRMGPGGYTF.

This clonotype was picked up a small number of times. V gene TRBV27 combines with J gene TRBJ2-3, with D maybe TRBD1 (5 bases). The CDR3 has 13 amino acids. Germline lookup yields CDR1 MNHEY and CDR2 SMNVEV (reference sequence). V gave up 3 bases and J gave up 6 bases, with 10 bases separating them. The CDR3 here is CASSFNNRDTQYF. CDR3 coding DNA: TGTGCCAGCAGTTTCAATAACAGGGATACGCAGTATTTT.

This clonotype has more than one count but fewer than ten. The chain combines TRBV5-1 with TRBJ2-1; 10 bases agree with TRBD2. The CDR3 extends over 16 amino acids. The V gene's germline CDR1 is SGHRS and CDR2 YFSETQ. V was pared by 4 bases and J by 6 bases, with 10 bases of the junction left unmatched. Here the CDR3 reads CASSPWGLAPGNEQFF. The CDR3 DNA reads TGCGCCAGCAGCCCCTGGGGACTAGCGCCGGGCAATGAGCAGTTCTTC.

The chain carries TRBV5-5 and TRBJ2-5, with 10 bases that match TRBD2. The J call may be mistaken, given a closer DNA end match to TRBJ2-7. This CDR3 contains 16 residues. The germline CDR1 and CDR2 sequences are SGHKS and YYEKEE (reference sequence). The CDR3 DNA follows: TGTGCCAGCAGTATTTCCACTAGCGGGGCCTCCTACGAGCAGTACTTC. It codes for CASSISTSGASYEQYF.

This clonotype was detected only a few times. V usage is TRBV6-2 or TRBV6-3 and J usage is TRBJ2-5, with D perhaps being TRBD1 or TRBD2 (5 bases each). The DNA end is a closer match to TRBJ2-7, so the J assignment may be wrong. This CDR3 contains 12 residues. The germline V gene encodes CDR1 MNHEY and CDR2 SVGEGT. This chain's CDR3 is CASKGRYNEQYF. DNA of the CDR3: TGTGCCAGCAAGGGACGTTACAACGAGCAGTACTTC.

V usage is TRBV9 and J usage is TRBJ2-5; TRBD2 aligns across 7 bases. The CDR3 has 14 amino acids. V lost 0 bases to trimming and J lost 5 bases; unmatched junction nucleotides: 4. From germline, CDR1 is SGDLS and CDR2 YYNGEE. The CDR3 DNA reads TGTGCCAGCAGCGTAGGACTAGCCCGGGAGACCCAGTACTTC. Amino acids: CASSVGLARETQYF. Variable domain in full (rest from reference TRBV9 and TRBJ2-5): DSGVTQTPKHLITATGQRVTLRCSPRSGDLSVYWYQQSLDQGLQFLIQYYNGEERAKGNILERFSAQQFPDLHSELNLSSLELGDSALYFCASSVGLARETQYFGPGTRLLVL.

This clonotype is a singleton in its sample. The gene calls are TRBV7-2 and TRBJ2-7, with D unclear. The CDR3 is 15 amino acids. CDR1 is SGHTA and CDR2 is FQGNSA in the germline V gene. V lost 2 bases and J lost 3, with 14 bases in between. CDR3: CASSLSKHPFYEQYF. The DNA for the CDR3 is TGTGCCAGCAGCTTAAGTAAGCATCCCTTCTACGAGCAGTACTTC.

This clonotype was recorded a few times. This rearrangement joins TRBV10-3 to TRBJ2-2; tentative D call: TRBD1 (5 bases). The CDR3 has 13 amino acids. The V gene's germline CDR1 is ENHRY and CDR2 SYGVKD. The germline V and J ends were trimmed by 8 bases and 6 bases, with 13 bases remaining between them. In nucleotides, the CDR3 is TGTGCCATCGATGGGGCGTCCGCCGGGGAGCTGTTTTTT. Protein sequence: CAIDGASAGELFF.

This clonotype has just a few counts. For the CDR3, the DNA is TGTGCCAGCAGTGATAGTGGGGTGAACACTGAAGCTTTCTTT. Translating gives CASSDSGVNTEAFF. This chain joins TRBV25-1 and TRBJ1-1; D uncertain. CDR3 length: 14 residues. Trimming left V 3 bases short and J 0 bases short, with 8 bases between. From germline, CDR1 is MGHDK and CDR2 SYGVNS.

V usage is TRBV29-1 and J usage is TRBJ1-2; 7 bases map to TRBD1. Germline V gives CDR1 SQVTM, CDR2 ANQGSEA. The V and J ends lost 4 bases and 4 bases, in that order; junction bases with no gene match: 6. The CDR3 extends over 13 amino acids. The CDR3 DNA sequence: TGCAGCGTTGCCGACAGGGATGGCTATGGCTACACCTTC. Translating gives CSVADRDGYGYTF.

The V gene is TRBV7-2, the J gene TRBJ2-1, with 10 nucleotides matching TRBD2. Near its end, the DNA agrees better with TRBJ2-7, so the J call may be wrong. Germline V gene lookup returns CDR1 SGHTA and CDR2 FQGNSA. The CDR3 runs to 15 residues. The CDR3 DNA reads TGTGCCAGCAGCTACACTAGCGGGGACGCCTACGAGCAGTACTTC. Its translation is CASSYTSGDAYEQYF.

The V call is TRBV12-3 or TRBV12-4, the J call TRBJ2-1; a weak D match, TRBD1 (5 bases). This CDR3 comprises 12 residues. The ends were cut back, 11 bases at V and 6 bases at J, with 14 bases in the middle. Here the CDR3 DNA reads TGTGCCGTCAAACAGGAAGCCAATGAGCAGTTCTTC. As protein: CAVKQEANEQFF.

This CDR3 reads CSAESGSGNTIYF. CDR3 DNA: TGCAGCGCCGAATCGGGTTCGGGAAACACCATATATTTT. The chain uses TRBV29-1 and TRBJ1-3; D not resolved. Trimming removed 7 bases at V and 4 bases at J, with 14 bases between. The CDR3 has 13 residues. Germline V gives CDR1 SQVTM, CDR2 ANQGSEA.